This T cell receptor (beta chain) appears in the sequencing data of a study of neurological immune-mediated disorders. General study points: HTLV-1-associated myelopathy had the most TCR clonal expansion, while multiple sclerosis had the least, a level that fell below healthy controls.

CDR1 is MNHNY, CDR2 SVGAGI, per germline (reference sequence). CDR3 length equals 12 residues. The V end was cut by 7 bases, the J end by 4 bases, with 10 bases between. This clonotype came up many times. Its antigen is as yet unknown. The cDNA came from 5'RACE with 10-nucleotide random UMIs. TCRdb itself ran the 5' RACE reads through MiXCR, one entry per CDR3 protein. The data show roughly 25,000 distinct CDR3 sequences, 13% seen once. Time point described: technical triplicate 1. This sequence originates from a female donor with HTLV-1-associated myelopathy (HAM/TSP). J is TRBJ1-2 and V is TRBV6-6; D might be TRBD1 (5 bases). Sequencing was done on a sample of CD4+ T cells from blood. CDR3 in DNA: TGTGCCAGCAATAGGGGCGCCTATGGCTACACCTTC. This sequence encodes CASNRGAYGYTF.